The T cell receptor (beta chain) described here comes from a study of cytomegalovirus exposure and HLA in healthy donors. Study-level information: Researchers previously reported finding 100 million or so unique TCR beta sequences from around 200 million T cells.

This clone turned up a few times. The PCR used 60 Vbeta and 13 Jbeta primers. The protocol was immunoSEQ multiplex PCR, while the TCRdb copy is restricted to in-frame clones and leaves out a portion. The sample has some 150,000 clones; approximately 80% are singletons. V gave up 7 bases and J gave up 5 bases; unmatched junction bases: 8. The CDR3 has 15 residues. Germline loops: CDR1 LNHDA, CDR2 SQIVND (reference sequence). The chain employs TRBV19 and TRBJ2-5, with 12 bases that match TRBD2. Sequenced input: PBMCs. This sequence originates from a woman between 40 and 55 years old in good health and CMV-seronegative. The CDR3, as DNA: TGTGCCAGTACAGCTAGCGGGAGGGCGTGGGAGACCCAGTACTTC. Translating gives CASTASGRAWETQYF.